Presented here are 12 T cell receptor beta chains from one specimen sequenced in a study of shared clonotypes between healthy human individuals. Produced via immunoSEQ multiplex PCR; TCRdb's table is partial and in-frame only. The profile shows about 1.1 million clones, about 80% of them singletons. Source material: memory CD4+ T cells from PBMCs. As to subset: CD45RA-negative fraction. The receptors here all came from a man younger than 35 in good health. Some clones in this sample may be carry-over from other donors' samples.

Note on this clone: Within the sample, other DNA sequences also encode this same CDR3. V gene TRBV29-1 combines with J gene TRBJ2-1, with no clear D. This CDR3 is built from 12 residues. V dropped 4 bases and J dropped 1 base, with 5 bases sitting between them. Germline V gives CDR1 SQVTM, CDR2 ANQGSEA. CDR3 nucleotide sequence: TGCAGCGTTGCTCGATCCTACAATGAGCAGTTCTTC. Translated, it gives CSVARSYNEQFF.

This chain joins TRBV5-4 and TRBJ2-5, with 7 bases matching TRBD2. The CDR3 spans 14 residues. Losses at the gene ends were 3 bases for V and 5 bases for J; bases not matched to a gene: 7. Per the germline V gene, CDR1 is SGHNT and CDR2 is YYREEE (reference sequence). The CDR3 loop is CASSSAGERETQYF. In DNA, the CDR3 is TGTGCCAGCAGCTCGGCGGGAGAACGCGAGACCCAGTACTTC.

This clone was observed once. J is TRBJ2-7 and V is TRBV28; 7 bases fit TRBD1. Germline trimming cut 4 bases from V and 3 bases from J; bases unmatched to any gene: 6. Germline V lookup: CDR1 MDHEN, CDR2 SYDVKM. This CDR3 has 14 residues. The CDR3 DNA sequence: TGTGCCAGCAGTTCCGGGACAGCATTCTACGAGCAGTACTTC. Encoded protein: CASSSGTAFYEQYF.

The chain is built from TRBV9 and TRBJ2-3; the D is unclear. CDR1 is SGDLS and CDR2 is YYNGEE in the germline V gene. The CDR3 runs to 15 residues. Trimming removed 0 bases at V and 1 base at J, with 9 bases between. CDR3 coding DNA: TGTGCCAGCAGCGTAGTATCGACGGGCACAGATACGCAGTATTTT. This sequence encodes CASSVVSTGTDTQYF.

This sequence joins TRBV4-1 and TRBJ1-1; D perhaps matches TRBD1 (5 bases). The germline V gene encodes CDR1 MGHRA and CDR2 YSYEKL. Trimming took off 6 bases at V and 5 bases at J, with 16 bases between the two ends. CDR3 size: 14 residues. The CDR3 reads CASSYPGRSTEAFF. CDR3 DNA: TGCGCCAGCAGTTACCCAGGGAGGTCTACTGAAGCTTTCTTT.

In this sample, this clone turned up once. CDR3 nucleotides: TGTGCCAGCAGCCAGGCCGGGACAGGCCTATTTGGCTATGGCTACACCTTC. This translates into CASSQAGTGLFGYGYTF. The chain carries TRBV5-4 and TRBJ1-2; TRBD1 agrees at 8 bases. Per the germline V gene, CDR1 is SGHNT and CDR2 is YYREEE (reference sequence). This CDR3 has 17 residues. Losses at the gene ends were 4 bases for V and 4 bases for J; bases not matched to a gene: 15.

Points on this clone: Within the sample, other DNA sequences also encode this same CDR3. V gene TRBV30 combines with J gene TRBJ2-3; D unresolved. Looked up from germline, CDR1 is GTSNPN and CDR2 is SVGIG (reference sequence). The V end was cut by 0 bases, the J end by 5 bases, with 6 bases between. The CDR3 loop spans 12 amino acids. Written as DNA, the CDR3 is TGTGCCTGGAGTGTAGCTGGAGATACGCAGTATTTT. This gives the protein CAWSVAGDTQYF.

The rearrangement joins TRBV4-3 to TRBJ1-2; unclear D gene. CDR1 LGHNA and CDR2 YSLEER come from the germline V gene. Between the trimmed V and J ends, which lost 2 bases and 4 bases, there was a span of 14 bases. This CDR3 region has 15 residues. The CDR3 protein is CASSQHKEGPYGYTF. As DNA, the CDR3 is TGCGCCAGCAGCCAACACAAGGAAGGGCCCTATGGCTACACCTTC.

About this clone itself: Within the sample, other DNA sequences also encode this same CDR3. The chain uses TRBV5-1 and TRBJ2-5; possibly TRBD1 or TRBD2 for D (5 bases each). Trimming took 5 bases from V and 5 from J, leaving 13 bases between them. Germline values: CDR1 SGHRS, CDR2 YFSETQ. This CDR3 has 13 amino acids. The CDR3 DNA sequence: TGCGCCAGCAGTCGGGGCCCACAGGAGACCCAGTACTTC. Translation gives CASSRGPQETQYF.

This rearrangement joins TRBV7-9 to TRBJ1-1; D gene unclear. The V gene's germline CDR1 is SEHNR and CDR2 FQNEAQ (reference sequence). The CDR3 contains 13 residues. Trimming shortened V by 3 bases and J by 9 bases, and 14 bases separated the two germline ends. CDR3 residues: CASSLESLFQAFF. Written as DNA, the CDR3 is TGTGCCAGCAGCTTGGAGTCGCTCTTCCAAGCTTTCTTT.

This clone was recorded many times. The CDR3 DNA follows: TGCAGCGCACTTAGGGGGGCGGTCAATGAGCAGTTCTTC. Protein: CSALRGAVNEQFF. The chain combines TRBV29-1 with TRBJ2-1; D may be TRBD1 or TRBD2 (6 bases each). With 7 bases removed from V and 6 bases from J, the gap between germline ends came to 16 bases. CDR1 is SQVTM and CDR2 is ANQGSEA in the germline V gene. The CDR3 runs 13 residues.

The chain combines TRBV9 with TRBJ1-4; D not resolved. The CDR3 is 15 amino acids. Per germline, CDR1 SGDLS and CDR2 YYNGEE. V was pared by 0 bases and J by 8 bases, with 14 bases between. CDR3 DNA: TGTGCCAGCAGCGTAGATGGTGGGTCCGGGGAAAAACTGTTTTTT. Translating gives CASSVDGGSGEKLFF.